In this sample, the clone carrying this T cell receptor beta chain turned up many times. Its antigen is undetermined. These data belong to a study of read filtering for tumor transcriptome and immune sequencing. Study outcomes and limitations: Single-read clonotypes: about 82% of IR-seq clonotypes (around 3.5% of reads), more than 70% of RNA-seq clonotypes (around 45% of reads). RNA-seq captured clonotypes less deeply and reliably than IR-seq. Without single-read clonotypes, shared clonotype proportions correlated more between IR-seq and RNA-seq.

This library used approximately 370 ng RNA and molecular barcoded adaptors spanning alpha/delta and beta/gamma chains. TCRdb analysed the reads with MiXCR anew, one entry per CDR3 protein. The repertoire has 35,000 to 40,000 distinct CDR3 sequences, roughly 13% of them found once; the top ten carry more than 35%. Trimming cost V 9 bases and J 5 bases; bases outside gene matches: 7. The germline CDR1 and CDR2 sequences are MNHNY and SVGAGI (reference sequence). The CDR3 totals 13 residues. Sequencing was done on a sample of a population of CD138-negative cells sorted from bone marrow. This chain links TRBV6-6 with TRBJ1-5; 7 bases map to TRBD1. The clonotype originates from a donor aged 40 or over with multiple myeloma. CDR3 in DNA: TGTGCCAGTGTACAGGGGTGGGATCAGCCCCAGCATTTT. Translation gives CASVQGWDQPQHF.